Listed below are T cell receptor beta chains from one sample, sequenced in a study of blood T cell repertoires in COVID-19. The repertoire was sequenced with immunoSEQ multiplex PCR; TCRdb's copy has only in-frame clones and lacks some. Among about 87,000 clones listed, over 70% were seen once. Material: peripheral blood. These receptors were collected from a woman aged 45-60 years with acute or convalescent COVID-19. The CDR3 runs from the conserved cysteine through the conserved F or W. A D gene is named only where the DNA matches it firmly. Part of the rows lack a size; the others show once, few, many or a class for expanded clones.

. . TRBJ2-7 TRBV7-2 TGTGCCAGCAGCTTTAAATCCGGTCCCTACGAGCAGTACTTC CASSFKSGPYEQYF
. TRBD1 TRBJ1-3 TRBV5-4 TGTGCCAGCAGCTTCCGGACAGGGCGCTCTGGAAACACCATATATTTT CASSFRTGRSGNTIYF
. . TRBJ2-7 TRBV19 TGTGCCAGTAGTATAGGAGTCCCGACAGGTGCCTACGAGCAGTACTTC CASSIGVPTGAYEQYF
few . TRBJ2-5 TRBV5-1 TGCGCCAGCAGCTTACAGGCGGGGGAGACCCAGTACTTC CASSLQAGETQYF
. . TRBJ1-1 TRBV5-1 TGCGCCAGCAGCCAGGAGGGGAAAATCAGGGTCGGGAGCACTGAAGCTTTCTTT CASSQEGKIRVGSTEAFF
. TRBD1 TRBJ1-6 TRBV18 TGTGCCAGCTCACAAATGGACAGGGATTCACCCCTCCACTTT CASSQMDRDSPLHF
. TRBD1 TRBJ1-2 TRBV5-1 TGCGCCAGCAGGTCCGGGACAGGGGTCCATGGCTACACCTTC CASRSGTGVHGYTF
. . TRBJ2-1 TRBV28 TGTGCCAGCAGTTTCCGGGACACGGGATACGAGCAGTTCTTC CASSFRDTGYEQFF
few TRBD1 TRBJ1-2 TRBV7-9 TGTGCCAGCAGCTTAGTTTATGACAGGGATGGCTACACCTTC CASSLVYDRDGYTF
. . TRBJ1-2 TRBV7-8 TGTGCCAGCAGCCCCACGTCTCAGGGTAGCGGCTACACCTTC CASSPTSQGSGYTF
. . TRBJ1-1 TRBV29-1 TGCAGCGTCGACAGCACTGAAGCTTTCTTT CSVDSTEAFF